Detailed here is one TCR beta chain. No antigen is known for it. These data belong to a study of blood T cells in healthy people across ages. Study-level results: PBMCs that were unsorted prevented a conclusive naive versus antigen-experienced comparison. Age brought a roughly linear fall in TCR beta diversity measured per million T cells. Investigators viewed diversity estimates from one million T cells as underestimates, the study reported.

A second PCR of about 7 to 12 cycles used a sample-barcoded 5' primer and a J-beta primer mix. Via MiXCR, TCRdb re-called the 5' RACE reads, giving one row per CDR3 protein. The sample yields approximately 1.5 million distinct CDR3 sequences, about 45% seen once. Total RNA extracted from each sample amounted to at least 6 micrograms. The sequencing sample was made of blood. The TCR originated in a woman aged 18-30 years in good health.

CDR3 sequence: CASSLMASSTEAFF. CDR3 DNA sequence: TGTGCCAGCAGTTTGATGGCCAGCAGCACTGAAGCTTTCTTT. V usage is TRBV12-3 or TRBV12-4 and J usage is TRBJ1-1; the D is unclear. The CDR3 contains 14 residues. V dropped 3 bases and J dropped 4 bases, with 12 bases sitting between them.